These 15 T cell receptor beta chains came from one sample sequenced in a study of T cell responses to AZD1222 COVID-19 vaccine (dated by TCRdb to about 2021). The library was generated by the immunoSEQ multiplex PCR assay. In its TCRdb copy, this immuneACCESS table keeps in-frame sequences only and misses some clones. Where compared with another copy, unresolved V genes explain less than half of these, and the others have no known cause. The sample records some 100,000 clones, just over 85% of which are singletons. Roughly 10% of the sample belongs to the ten largest clones. The time point label of this sample denotes: baseline before first vaccination. This specimen consisted of peripheral blood, obtained on day 0 of AZD1222 vaccination. Receptors originate from an adult in good health.

This chain uses TRBV20-1 with TRBJ2-1, with D perhaps matching TRBD2 (6 bases). Germline values: CDR1 DFQATT, CDR2 SNEGSKA (reference sequence). The CDR3 has 11 residues. Trimming removed 6 bases from V and 9 bases from J, with 12 bases in between. CDR3 sequence reads: CSARGSGEQFF. In DNA form, the CDR3 reads TGCAGTGCCCGGGGTAGCGGTGAGCAGTTCTTC.

The chain employs TRBV10-2 and TRBJ2-1, with D possibly being TRBD1 (5 bases). Trimming took off 6 bases at V and 9 bases at J, with 9 bases between the two ends. In germline, CDR1 is WSHSY, CDR2 SAAADI. The CDR3 extends over 11 amino acids. The CDR3 region has the DNA TGCGCCAGCAGATATCAGGGTGAGCAGTTCTTC. Residues: CASRYQGEQFF.

This CDR3 is CASSQDRSRPSGNTIYF. The CDR3 DNA sequence: TGCGCCAGCAGCCAAGATCGGTCGAGGCCCTCTGGAAACACCATATATTTT. V gene TRBV4-1 combines with J gene TRBJ1-3; D not certain. This CDR3 has 17 amino acids. The germline V gene encodes CDR1 MGHRA and CDR2 YSYEKL. V dropped 0 bases and J dropped 0 bases, with 12 bases sitting between them.

The chain has TRBV28 and TRBJ2-5; 7 positions agree with TRBD1. This CDR3 comprises 15 residues. CDR1 is MDHEN, CDR2 SYDVKM, per germline. With V trimmed by 4 bases and J by 5 bases, 10 bases remained unmatched. CDR3 loop: CASSSLKGQTETQYF. CDR3 nucleotides: TGTGCCAGCAGTTCCCTTAAGGGACAGACGGAGACCCAGTACTTC.

The chain carries TRBV14 and TRBJ2-4; tentatively, D is TRBD2 (7 bases). This CDR3 spans 15 amino acids. Germline CDR1 is SGHDN and CDR2 is FVKESK. Trimming cost V 5 bases and J 9 bases, with 20 bases left between them. CDR3 bases: TGTGCCAGCAGCTCCCACCTTGGGGGGGCGACCATTCAGTACTTC. Translating gives CASSSHLGGATIQYF.

This chain joins TRBV7-9 and TRBJ2-7, with a possible D match to TRBD1 (5 bases). From germline, CDR1 is SEHNR and CDR2 FQNEAQ (reference sequence). Trimming took off 7 bases at V and 6 bases at J, with 19 bases between the two ends. This CDR3 has 14 amino acids. The DNA for the CDR3 is TGTGCCAGCACCCAAGTCCCAGGGTCGGGCGAGCAGTACTTC. It encodes CASTQVPGSGEQYF. Variable domain in full (rest from reference TRBV7-9 and TRBJ2-7): DTGVSQNPRHKITKRGQNVTFRCDPISEHNRLYWYRQTLGQGPEFLTYFQNEAQLEKSRLLSDRFSAERPKGSFSTLEIQRTEQGDSAMYLCASTQVPGSGEQYFGPGTRLTVT.

This sequence joins TRBV5-1 and TRBJ1-2; perhaps TRBD1 as D (6 bases). V gave up 4 bases and J gave up 8 bases, with 18 bases separating them. Germline assignment: CDR1 SGHRS and CDR2 YFSETQ. This CDR3 contains 14 residues. CDR3 in amino acids: CASSPTGGGGGYTF. For the CDR3, the DNA is TGCGCCAGCAGCCCGACTGGAGGAGGGGGGGGCTACACCTTC.

The chain uses TRBV7-2 and TRBJ2-1, with D unclear. The V end lost 3 bases, the J end lost 4 bases, and 7 bases lay between the germline ends. Germline V lookup: CDR1 SGHTA, CDR2 FQGNSA. The CDR3 runs to 13 residues. The DNA of the CDR3 is TGTGCCAGCAGCTTCGAAAAATACAATGAGCAGTTCTTC. It yields the protein CASSFEKYNEQFF.

The V gene is TRBV29-1, the J gene TRBJ1-5, with TRBD1 matching 8 bases. The length of the CDR3 is 17 residues. The trim removed 4 bases at V and 0 bases at J, leaving 11 bases unmatched. The germline V gene has CDR1 SQVTM and CDR2 ANQGSEA. The CDR3 nucleotides read TGCAGCGTTGGCTTAGGACAGGGCACAGGTAGCAATCAGCCCCAGCATTTT. Protein sequence: CSVGLGQGTGSNQPQHF.

The CDR3 DNA is TGTGCCAGCACTAGCGGGAGAGGCACCGGGGAGCTGTTTTTT. Translated: CASTSGRGTGELFF. This chain uses TRBV6-5 with TRBJ2-2; TRBD2 matches 10 bases. Trimming cost V 7 bases and J 4 bases; bases outside gene matches: 3. The CDR3 runs to 14 residues. From germline, CDR1 is MNHEY and CDR2 SVGAGI.

This clone came up a few times. The rearrangement uses TRBV29-1 and TRBJ1-2; TRBD1 matches at 8 bases. V shed 7 bases and J 5 bases; nucleotides not matched to a gene: 12. Per the germline V gene, CDR1 is SQVTM and CDR2 is ANQGSEA. This CDR3 has 14 amino acids. Here the CDR3 reads CSAGQGASPYGYTF. DNA for the CDR3: TGCAGCGCCGGTCAGGGGGCGAGCCCTTATGGCTACACCTTC. The full variable domain, its missing parts supplied by reference TRBV29-1 and TRBJ1-2, is SAVISQKPSRDICQRGTSLTIQCQVDSQVTMMFWYRQQPGQSLTLIATANQGSEATYESGFVIDKFPISRPNLTFSTLTVSNMSPEDSSIYLCSAGQGASPYGYTFGSGTRLTVV.

V and J are TRBV5-1 and TRBJ1-3; D is unresolved. CDR1 is SGHRS and CDR2 is YFSETQ in the germline V gene. Trimming stripped 0 bases from V and 0 bases from J, with 7 bases between. The CDR3 is 15 residues long. DNA for the CDR3: TGCGCCAGCAGCTTGGACCGAAACTCTGGAAACACCATATATTTT. Its translation is CASSLDRNSGNTIYF.

The chain links TRBV7-9 to TRBJ2-2, with a weak D call TRBD2 (6 bases). This CDR3 has 14 amino acids. The ends were cut back, 2 bases at V and 4 bases at J, with 8 bases in the middle. Germline V CDR1 and CDR2: SEHNR, FQNEAQ (reference sequence). The CDR3 spells CASSLYSGTGELFF. CDR3 coding DNA: TGTGCCAGCAGCTTATATAGCGGCACCGGGGAGCTGTTTTTT. The variable domain in full, completed from reference TRBV7-9 and TRBJ2-2, reads DTGVSQNPRHKITKRGQNVTFRCDPISEHNRLYWYRQTLGQGPEFLTYFQNEAQLEKSRLLSDRFSAERPKGSFSTLEIQRTEQGDSAMYLCASSLYSGTGELFFGEGSRLTVL.

This chain joins TRBV2 and TRBJ1-2; TRBD1 matches 7 bases. The germline V gene encodes CDR1 SNHLY and CDR2 FYNNEI. Trimming cost V 5 bases and J 4 bases; bases outside gene matches: 1. There are 12 residues in the CDR3. The CDR3 loop reads CASSRDSYGYTF. The CDR3 DNA reads TGTGCCAGCAGTCGGGACAGCTATGGCTACACCTTC.

Only one count was recorded for this clone. This rearrangement joins TRBV5-4 to TRBJ2-1; TRBD2 matches at 10 bases. V lost 0 bases to trimming and J lost 4 bases; unmatched junction nucleotides: 10. Germline assignment: CDR1 SGHNT and CDR2 YYREEE (reference sequence). The CDR3 extends over 18 amino acids. The chain's CDR3 is CASSLGGLAGAGYNEQFF. For the CDR3, the DNA is TGTGCCAGCAGCTTGGGGGGGCTAGCGGGAGCCGGTTACAATGAGCAGTTCTTC. The entire variable domain, with the rest obtained from reference TRBV5-4 and TRBJ2-1, is as follows: ETGVTQSPTHLIKTRGQQVTLRCSSQSGHNTVSWYQQALGQGPQFIFQYYREEENGRGNFPPRFSGLQFPNYSSELNVNALELDDSALYLCASSLGGLAGAGYNEQFFGPGTRLTVL.